The TCR beta chain described here comes from a study of blood T cells in healthy people across ages. Study-level background: Using template switching, researchers captured about one barcoded beta molecule for each two T cells. Study results and caveats: Estimated diversity across one million T cells was deemed an underestimate. Across the age range, TCR beta diversity per million T cells fell in a roughly linear way.

For this clonotype: Its antigen is as yet unknown.

Germline V gene sequence: CDR1 LNHNV, CDR2 YYDKDF (reference sequence). The CDR3 covers 15 residues. The V end was cut by 0 bases, the J end by 6 bases, with 14 bases between. A sample-barcoded 5' primer and a J-beta primer mix were used in a second PCR of about 6 to 12 cycles. TCRdb called the 5' RACE reads again in MiXCR, with one record for every CDR3 protein. The repertoire holds over 550,000 distinct CDR3 sequences, with around 31% as singletons. The source of this sequence is a woman older than 75 in good health. The chain couples TRBV15 to TRBJ1-1; no clear D gene. Sequencing input: blood. The CDR3 spells CATSRDSAGYAEAFF. The CDR3 coding sequence is TGTGCCACCAGCAGAGATTCGGCGGGGTACGCTGAAGCTTTCTTT.